This TCR beta chain was sequenced during a study of T cell responses to AZD1222 COVID-19 vaccine (dated by TCRdb to the early 2020s). Context from the whole study: A total of roughly 240 trial participants underwent TCR sequencing, of whom 207 received two doses of AZD1222 and around 25 received two doses of the MenACWY control vaccine. Trial participants were enrolled into age subgroups of 18-55, 56-69 and 70-plus years, which contained 148, 28 and 57 TCR-sequenced participants, respectively. The paper as a whole reports these results and caveats: Because no day 14 peak-response samples were available, repertoires were characterized only after the peak T cell response. Only 5 to 7 AZD1222 recipients were SARS-CoV-2 seropositive at baseline, limiting conclusions about previously exposed vaccinees. The 56-69-year group was small, and its depth increase did not reach significance, likely because of low power. Nearly half of unique spike-specific TCRs reportedly recognized epitopes outside regions mutated in the B.1.351 and B.1.1.7 variants. A significant rise in spike-specific TCR breadth and depth was observed after two AZD1222 doses relative to day 0 and relative to MenACWY recipients. CD4 TCRs associated with the vaccine covered the entire spike protein, and the dominant responses were in regions 160-218 and 743-854. Most participants were white British and females outnumbered males, and the authors suggested that clonal diversity may have been underestimated.

The time point label on this specimen signifies: about 28 days (+/-7) after the second vaccine dose. AZD1222 recipients whose second dose came at about 4 weeks and those whose second dose came at about 12 weeks were combined into one group, since spike-specific TCR depth and breadth did not differ between the two schedules. Vaccinee samples came from UK trials COV001 and COV002, including a single-blind randomized controlled phase 2/3 trial of AZD1222 (ChAdOx1 nCoV-19) in healthy adults. Trial participant PBMC samples were collected at day 0 and day 28 after the second dose for TCRbeta chain sequencing. Spanning cysteine to phenylalanine, the CDR3 consists of 13 amino acids. The entry retains the CDR3 DNA only, 39 bases that are in frame from base 1. The CDR1 and CDR2 encoded by the germline V gene are SGHTA and FQGNSA. A distance of 8 bases separates the germline ends of V and J, which lose 0 bases and 5 bases respectively.

The CDR3 regions of human TCRbeta chains were subjected to immunosequencing. The authors processed their data as follows. TCRs in the repertoires were compared against a reference library of SARS-CoV-2-specific TCRs that had been generated with the MIRA antigen-specificity platform. Breadth was defined as the fraction of unique TCRs that were SARS-CoV-2-associated. Depth was defined as the fraction of total T cells that were SARS-CoV-2-associated. Using the MIRA data, each spike-specific TCR was mapped to the spike region that the TCR reacts to and placed in a CD4 or CD8 class. Log10-transformed breadth and depth values were compared by one-way ANOVA with Sidak's multiple comparisons tests. TCRdb retrieved this table from immuneACCESS and kept in-frame rearrangements only. Not all clones are present; in checked studies, unresolved V genes account for under half, and no reason is known for the remainder. The V and J calls and the clone size are those of that table, but D and trimming were determined from the DNA. Within this sample are about 94,000 clones, with 85% of them counted one time only. The ten top clones hold 4.5% to 5% of the sample.

On this clone itself: The antigen it recognizes is unknown. The record has no base qualities; no much larger clone is one base away.

The chain uses TRBV7-2 and TRBJ2-7; a tentative D match to TRBD1 spans 5 bases. The source is an adult who received the AZD1222 COVID-19 vaccine. The sequenced sample was peripheral blood, obtained 28 days after the second AZD1222 dose. The nucleotide sequence reads as follows: TGTGCCAGCAGCTTAGCCAGGGCGGACGAGCAGTACTTC. Its coded protein is CASSLARADEQYF.